This TCR beta chain was observed in a study of blood T cells in healthy people across ages. Study-wide results and limits: Conclusively comparing naive with antigen-experienced cells was impossible with unsorted PBMCs. Expanded clonotype shifts may have been confounded, as the donors had an unknown CMV status. Per million T cells, TCR beta diversity dropped about linearly as age rose.

Isolation yielded PBMCs, at least 6.5 million per sample, in every case. As for this clonotype: What it recognizes is unknown. One end of the junction fails to match germline, which may point to a read error.

Sample-barcoded 5' priming and a J-beta primer mix drove a second PCR of roughly 6 to 12 cycles. MiXCR, applied by TCRdb to the 5' RACE reads, yields one record per CDR3 protein. The sample shows about 1.8 million distinct CDR3 sequences, roughly 52% of them seen only once. This CDR3 is 12 amino acids long. Germline V gene lookup returns CDR1 SGHAT and CDR2 FQNNGV. The receptor was isolated from a woman between 35 and 50 years old in good health. Sequenced sample: blood. V and J are TRBV11-2 and TRBJ2-7; D unresolved. CDR3 protein: CASSLTSYGQYF. CDR3 DNA: TGTGCCAGCAGCTTGACTTCCTACGGGCAGTACTTC.